A single TCR beta chain is shown here with its context. This clonotype was seen more than once but under ten times. This receptor's antigen is unknown. Base qualities are missing; no much larger clone stands one base away. The sequencing machine was an Illumina NovaSeq 6000. Using 5'RACE with constant-segment primers, TCRalpha and TCRbeta cDNA libraries were constructed, with sample barcodes and unique molecular identifiers added in the process. Trizol reagent was used to extract RNA from every sample. Libraries were amplified in two PCR steps, with a second sample barcode and Illumina TruSeq adapters added in the second step. The libraries were sequenced on an Illumina NovaSeq using 2 x 150 bp paired-end reads. Processing in the source paper ran as follows. Reads were demultiplexed and collapsed into UMI-guided consensus sequences with migec v1.2.7. Using mixcr v2.1.11, UMI consensuses were aligned to TRA and TRB V and J templates and then assembled into clonotypes. A clonotype was counted as expanded or contracted only if both edgeR and NoisET called the change significant, with noise models trained on biological replicates. For edgeR calls, a false discovery rate-adjusted p below 0.01 and a log2 fold-change threshold of 1 were applied. As an exploratory analysis of dynamics, max-normalized trajectories of the 1000 most abundant clonotypes were examined with PCA combined with hierarchical clustering. Separately sequenced CD4+ and CD8+ repertoires were used to assign a CD4 or CD8 phenotype to each responding clone. TCRdb reanalyzed the raw reads on its own, using fastp at Q25 for trimming and MiXCR for clone calling, and kept in-frame beta chains. All rows with the same CDR3 protein become a single entry with the most common DNA and genes. V and J calls and clone size were set by TCRdb, not the authors. For this sample the table gives 260,000 or so distinct CDR3 sequences, of which over 15% were detected only once. 22% of the sample comes from the top ten.

The data were taken from a study of T-cell memory formation after mild COVID-19 (dated by TCRdb to the early 2020s). For context, the study as a whole: TCR sequence clusters from the two donors were largely donor specific. Longitudinal TCRalpha and TCRbeta repertoire sequencing tracked T-cell clones expanding and contracting after mild COVID-19 in a couple of donors. Two young, previously healthy adult volunteers, one female and one male, were included in the cohort. Broad study findings and their caveats: Contracting CD4+ clones were located mainly in the CM and EM memory subsets, whereas CD8+ clones were found to be enriched in EMRA. The study included only a couple of mild cases, and larger cohorts that include severe cases with pre-infection samples were judged to be necessary. SARS-CoV-2 specificity was not confirmed for the second-wave clones peaking on day 37. Clones contracting from day 15 to 85 had balanced CD4/CD8 phenotypes, while a second wave expanding from day 15 to 37 was biased towards CD4+. Some responding clones were detected in pre-infection memory, which suggested that pre-existing cross-reactive memory T cells had joined the SARS-CoV-2 response.

V and J are truncated by 5 bases and 6 bases respectively, leaving an intervening sequence of 8 bases. Including cysteine and phenylalanine, the CDR3 has 11 amino acids. The read is trimmed to its CDR3 DNA, 33 bases read in frame from base 1. CDR1 and CDR2 were assigned from the germline V gene as KGHSH and LQKENI. Ficoll-Paque density gradient centrifugation was the method used to isolate PBMCs. This receptor was obtained from a man between 18 and 29 years old who had mild COVID-19 (a few samples of this study predate the infection). The sample titles of this study are shuffled in the database, so cell type and time point are left out; the donor was told from shared clones. Rearrangement joined TRBV18 to TRBJ2-7; no D gene is confidently identified. The sequencing input was PBMCs or a T cell subset sorted from them (not recorded which). The DNA sequence is TGTGCCAGCTCATCTTCTCTCGAGCAGTACTTC. This translates into CASSSSLEQYF.